The entry below describes one TCR beta chain. This specimen comes from a study of blood T cell repertoires in COVID-19. Here immunoSEQ multiplex PCR was the method, and the copy in TCRdb shows in-frame clones only, minus some. This table has tens of thousands of clones, approximately 90% appearing once. CDR1 and CDR2 from the germline V gene are SGHTS and YDEGEE. V was trimmed by 1 base and J by 2 bases, leaving 10 bases between them. The CDR3 has 14 amino acids. What was sequenced was PBMCs or T cells enriched from blood (not recorded which). The TCR comes from a woman between 45 and 65 years old with acute COVID-19. This rearrangement joins TRBV5-8 to TRBJ2-7; TRBD1 is a possible D gene (5 bases). CDR3 sequence reads: CASSLRGVAYEQYF. In DNA form, the CDR3 reads TGTGCCAGCAGCTTGAGGGGCGTCGCCTACGAGCAGTACTTC.